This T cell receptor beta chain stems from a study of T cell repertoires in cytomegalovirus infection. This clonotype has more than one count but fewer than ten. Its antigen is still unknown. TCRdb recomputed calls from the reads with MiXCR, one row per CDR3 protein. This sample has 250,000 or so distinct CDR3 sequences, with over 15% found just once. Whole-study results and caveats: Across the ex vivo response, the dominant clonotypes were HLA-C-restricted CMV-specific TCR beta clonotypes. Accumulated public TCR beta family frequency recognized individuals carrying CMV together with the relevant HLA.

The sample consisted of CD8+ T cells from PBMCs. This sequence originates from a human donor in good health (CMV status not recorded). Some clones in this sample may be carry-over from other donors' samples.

This CDR3 reads CSVRRNTEAFF. CDR3 bases: TGCAGCGTTCGGAGGAACACTGAAGCTTTCTTT. V usage is TRBV29-1 and J usage is TRBJ1-1; D remains unclear. Germline V gene data show CDR1 as SQVTM and CDR2 as ANQGSEA. The CDR3 has 11 amino acids. V was shortened by 5 bases and J by 1 base, with 5 bases between the two germline ends.